The present TCR beta chain was sequenced within a study of blood T cells in healthy people across ages. The wider study: About one barcoded beta molecule was captured per two T cells (by template switching).

Between the trimmed V and J ends, which lost 0 bases and 1 base, there was a span of 16 bases. There are 16 residues in the CDR3. The germline V gene has CDR1 GTSNPN and CDR2 SVGIG (reference sequence). Combining a sample-barcoded 5' primer with a J-beta primer mix, a second PCR ran for roughly 7 to 12 cycles. TCRdb called the 5' RACE reads again in MiXCR, with one record for every CDR3 protein. The sample shows roughly 800,000 distinct CDR3 sequences, more than 45% of them seen only once. In terms of origin and age, donors were healthy Caucasian individuals from Russia aged 6 to 90. The J gene is TRBJ2-7, the V gene TRBV30; D is perhaps TRBD1 or TRBD2 (6 bases each). This TCR was sampled from a man younger than 40 in good health. Sequencing input: blood. In nucleotides, the CDR3 is TGTGCCTGGAGTGTACTTGGGGGGCGACCTTCCTACGAGCAGTACTTC. Translating gives CAWSVLGGRPSYEQYF.